This record looks at one T cell receptor (beta chain) sequence and its context. It lacks a known antigen. Per-base qualities were not stored, and no clone one base away is much larger. The sample comes from a study of persistence of HIV-infected CD4 T cells (dated by TCRdb to the early 2020s). Broadly, across the study: CMV- and HIV-1 Gag-responding CD4+ T cells were isolated from ART-treated individuals so that antigen-driven clonal expansion of HIV-1-infected cells could be examined. The median time the participants had spent on suppressive ART was approximately eight years. Apart from a couple of participants who underwent leukapheresis at a single time point, peripheral blood samples of up to roughly 180 mL were collected from participants at multiple time points. The clonality of all cells in each sorted population was measured by TCRbeta sequencing, and the clonality of infected cells was measured by proviral sequencing. Cross-participant TCR cluster analysis included under ten participants for CMV and roughly 7 participants for Gag.

The full study reports these points: Within the same sorted populations, TCR oligoclonality correlated with proviral oligoclonality. Only a small number of individuals took part in the study, and the range of antigens tested was limited. Bulk TCR analyses could not be restricted to the rare CMV-responding cells that actually carried HIV-1 proviruses. Significantly lower TCRbeta richness was observed in CMV- and Gag-responding cells than in anti-CD3/anti-CD28-responding cells, and higher oligoclonality was observed in CMV-responding cells than in CD3/CD28-stimulated and Gag-responding cells. Enrichment of degenerate expanded CDR3beta sequences was found in antigen-responding cells, suggesting convergent selection of CD4+ responses to CMV and Gag.

What this sample's treatment or condition label stands for: suppressive antiretroviral therapy. Cells were stimulated with lysates of CMV-infected fibroblasts at 9 to 10 ug/mL. Memory CD4+ T cells that did not respond, being CD40L-negative, CD69-negative and CD45RO-high, were sorted as memory populations depleted of antigen-responding cells. Participants were HIV-1-infected adults who started suppressive ART during chronic infection. For at least 4 years, the participants' plasma HIV-1 RNA had been undetectable, below 50 copies/mL. To be included, a participant needed positive CMV serology and a CD4+ T cell count above 400 cells/uL. Before stimulation, PBMCs were isolated using density centrifugation and then depleted of CD8+ T cells. For roughly 18 hours, CD8-depleted PBMCs were stimulated with anti-CD28/CD49d costimulation, a CD40-blocking antibody, and enfuvirtide, which was added to prevent new infections. Cell sorting was done on a Beckman Coulter MoFlo Legacy or XDP sorter, and dead cells were excluded with propidium iodide. The QIAamp DNA Mini Kit was used for genomic DNA extraction from samples above one million cells, and the Quick-DNA Microprep Kit was used otherwise.

The immunoSEQ hsTCRB assay version 4, run in survey mode, was used to sequence TCRbeta repertoires from genomic DNA. For TCRbeta sequencing, genomic DNA was diluted to approximately 9.6 ng/uL, and up to 1 ug was used per sample. Concerning the study's data processing: TCRbeta data analysis was done in ImmunoSeq Analyzer 3.0, and diversity was calculated on productive nucleotide rearrangements. The improved Chao index was used to estimate lower-bound TCR diversity, and the Gini coefficient was used to estimate clonality using the Immunarch R package. Different nucleotide rearrangements encoding the same CDR3beta amino acid sequence were treated as distinct clonotypes. Differential abundance analysis found TCRbeta sequences that were significantly enriched in antigen-responding cells compared with anti-CD3/anti-CD28-activated cells. TCRs were clustered by predicted peptide-MHC specificity with GLIPH2, both within individual participants and across merged participant data sets. Entries here come from immuneACCESS through TCRdb and include only in-frame sequences with V and J called. Some clones fail to appear in such tables; in the studies checked, an unresolved V gene covers under half of the shortfall, and the cause of the remainder is unknown. V and J calls and clone size come straight from that table; D and trimming were deduced from the DNA. This sample holds tens of thousands of clones; around 72% were observed only once. In total, the top ten clones hold around 3% of the sample.

From the cysteine through the phenylalanine, the CDR3 covers 14 amino acids. Solely the CDR3 DNA is kept, with 42 bases framed from the first base. According to the germline V gene (reference sequence), CDR1 reads LNHDA and CDR2 reads SQIVND. The germline V and J ends show losses of 6 bases and 5 bases respectively, and no gene match explains 7 bases of the junction. This receptor was taken from an adult man with HIV who was CMV-seropositive. In this chain, TRBV19 is recombined with TRBJ1-1; 9 nucleotides in the junction match TRBD1. The specimen was CD4+ T cells sorted from PBMCs after approximately 19-hour stimulation, collected from a patient who received antiretroviral therapy. Explained via the paper, the cell subset or site label denotes: CD40L-CD69- CD45RO-high memory CD4 T cells not responding to CMV lysate. This receptor has the CDR3 CASRLDRGRTEAFF. The sequence in DNA is TGTGCCAGTAGGTTGGACAGGGGCAGGACTGAAGCTTTCTTT.